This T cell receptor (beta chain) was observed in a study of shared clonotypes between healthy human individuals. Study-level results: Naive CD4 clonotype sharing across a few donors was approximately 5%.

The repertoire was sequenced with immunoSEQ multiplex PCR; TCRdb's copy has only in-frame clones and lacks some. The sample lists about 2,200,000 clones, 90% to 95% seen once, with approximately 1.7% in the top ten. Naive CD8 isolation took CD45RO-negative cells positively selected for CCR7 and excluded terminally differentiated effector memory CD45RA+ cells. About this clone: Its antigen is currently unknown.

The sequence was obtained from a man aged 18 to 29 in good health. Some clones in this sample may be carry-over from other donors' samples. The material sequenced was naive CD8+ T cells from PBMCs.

The CDR3 coding sequence is TGTGCCTGGAGTTCAGGGGTAGGGGATCAGCCCCAGCATTTT. Translated: CAWSSGVGDQPQHF. The V call is TRBV30, the J call TRBJ1-5, with D possibly being TRBD1 (6 bases). Germline assignment: CDR1 GTSNPN and CDR2 SVGIG (reference sequence). The CDR3 has 14 amino acids. V dropped 2 bases and J dropped 5 bases, with 13 bases sitting between them.